This T cell receptor (beta chain) came from a study of OX40 agonist ivuxolimab in advanced cancers. Study at large: Partial responses were achieved by three patients, of whom one had hepatocellular carcinoma and two had cutaneous melanoma.

Some clones are missing from TCRdb's copy, which holds only in-frame ones; the method was immunoSEQ multiplex PCR. The sample has tens of thousands of clones; about 88% are singletons. This CDR3 contains 15 residues. CDR1 and CDR2 (germline): MNHEY, SMNVEV (reference sequence). V lost 3 bases and J lost 2, with 11 bases in between. The V and J genes are TRBV27 and TRBJ2-1; D is unresolved. Material: CD4+ or CD8+ T cells sorted from blood, obtained in a trial of the OX40 agonist ivuxolimab. This TCR derives from an adult with an advanced solid tumor such as melanoma, head and neck, liver or kidney cancer. In DNA form, the CDR3 reads TGTGCCAGCAGTTTTTTTGGGTTTACCTACAATGAGCAGTTCTTC. Translating gives CASSFFGFTYNEQFF.